The TCR beta chain under discussion was sequenced for a study of cytomegalovirus exposure and HLA in healthy donors. Study as a whole: The roughly 120 million unique TCR beta sequences, from about 180 million T cells, were found by an earlier analysis.

Regarding the study as a whole: Equally common other TCR beta chains were less clonally expanded than HLA-associated ones, a later analysis found. The authors listed 180 or so TCR beta chains as cytomegalovirus-associated. The study found most TCR sequences rare, yet found some public TCRs in many donors.

PCR used 60 Vbeta primers and 13 Jbeta primers. The data were produced by immunoSEQ multiplex PCR, yet TCRdb's version contains in-frame clones alone and is incomplete. In the table there are around 140,000 clones, approximately 87% of which are singletons. In germline, CDR1 is SGHRS, CDR2 YFSETQ. This CDR3 comprises 15 residues. V lost 0 bases and J lost 3, with 10 bases in between. As to this clone: Its antigen is not known.

The sequencing sample was made of PBMCs. This TCR was sampled from a young woman in good health and CMV-seronegative. The gene calls are TRBV5-1 and TRBJ2-1, with D perhaps TRBD2 (6 bases). The CDR3 nucleotides read TGCGCCAGCAGCTTGGTGGGCGGGGACTACAATGAGCAGTTCTTC. It codes for CASSLVGGDYNEQFF.